This TCR beta chain was captured by sequencing in a study of shared clonotypes between healthy human individuals. CDR3 size: 12 residues. Trimming stripped 5 bases from V and 12 bases from J, with 17 bases between. Germline lookup yields CDR1 SGHRS and CDR2 YFSETQ. This clone appeared a single time. The repertoire was sequenced with immunoSEQ multiplex PCR; TCRdb's copy has only in-frame clones and lacks some. Of roughly 2 million clones detected, 90% to 97% appear once; the ten largest clones hold approximately 0.13%. The chain employs TRBV5-1 and TRBJ1-1; a weak D match, TRBD1 (6 bases). The receptor was isolated from a man aged 18-30 years in good health. The sample consisted of naive CD4+ T cells sorted from blood. Subset here: CD45RA+ positively selected. CDR3 region: CASSSGGLSSFF. Written as DNA, the CDR3 is TGCGCCAGCAGTTCCGGGGGCCTAAGTTCTTTCTTT. The entire variable domain, with the rest obtained from reference TRBV5-1 and TRBJ1-1, is as follows: KAGVTQTPRYLIKTRGQQVTLSCSPISGHRSVSWYQQTPGQGLQFLFEYFSETQRNKGNFPGRFSGRQFSNSRSEMNVSTLELGDSALYLCASSSGGLSSFFGQGTRLTVV.